These 27 T cell receptor beta chains share one sample of origin, sequenced in a study of identical twins. From the 5' RACE reads, TCRdb called clonotypes with MiXCR, one entry per CDR3 protein. In the table there are 690,000 or so distinct CDR3 sequences, around 6.1% of which are singletons. The source material was naive T cells sorted from blood. All receptors derive from a man between 18 and 35 years old in good health.

This clonotype showed up just a few times. The V call is TRBV24-1, the J call TRBJ2-1; perhaps TRBD2 as D (5 bases). The germline V gene has CDR1 KGHDR and CDR2 SFDVKD. V lost 0 bases and J lost 12, with 14 bases in between. The CDR3 sequence is 14 residues long. The CDR3, as DNA: TGTGCCACCAGTGATTTGCCCTCAACAAGCGGGCAGTTCTTC. It specifies CATSDLPSTSGQFF.

This clonotype was picked up many times. The CDR3 sequence: CSASLAGVPYNEQFF. CDR3 DNA: TGCAGTGCTAGTCTAGCGGGGGTCCCCTACAATGAGCAGTTCTTC. The chain has TRBV20-1 and TRBJ2-1; 10 positions match TRBD2. The CDR3 contains 15 residues. Germline CDR1 and CDR2: DFQATT and SNEGSKA (reference sequence). The trim removed 3 bases at V and 2 bases at J, leaving 4 bases unmatched.

This clonotype was counted only a few times. In DNA, the CDR3 is TGTGCCAGCAGGGCTGGAGGAAATCTCCTCTCCTACAATGAGCAGTTCTTC. This sequence encodes CASRAGGNLLSYNEQFF. This chain joins TRBV11-2 and TRBJ2-1; a possible D gene is TRBD2 (5 bases). Deletions cut 6 bases from V and 0 bases from J, with 18 bases between. The CDR3 loop spans 17 amino acids. Germline CDR1 SGHAT, CDR2 FQNNGV.

The chain is built from TRBV5-1 and TRBJ2-5; D remains ambiguous. The V gene's germline CDR1 is SGHRS and CDR2 YFSETQ. The CDR3 runs 15 residues. With 0 bases removed from V and 1 base from J, the gap between germline ends came to 10 bases. The CDR3: CASSLDGWGQETQYF. CDR3 DNA sequence: TGCGCCAGCAGCTTGGACGGATGGGGCCAAGAGACCCAGTACTTC.

This clonotype was recorded at least ten times. This rearrangement joins TRBV6-1 to TRBJ1-5, with TRBD1 matching over 7 bases. V lost 4 bases and J lost 0; bases outside the gene matches: 6. The CDR3 covers 16 residues. Germline assignment: CDR1 MNHNS and CDR2 SASEGT. The CDR3 loop is CASSAWTGRSNQPQHF. CDR3 in DNA: TGTGCCAGCAGTGCCTGGACAGGCCGTAGCAATCAGCCCCAGCATTTT.

V and J are TRBV15 and TRBJ1-5, with a weak D call TRBD1 (5 bases). Germline V gene lookup returns CDR1 LNHNV and CDR2 YYDKDF (reference sequence). This CDR3 comprises 14 residues. The ends were cut back, 8 bases at V and 3 bases at J, with 14 bases in the middle. CDR3 sequence (DNA): TGTGCCACCGGGGCCTGGCAGATCAATCAGCCCCAGCATTTT. It specifies CATGAWQINQPQHF.

V usage is TRBV9 and J usage is TRBJ2-3; TRBD1 agrees at 7 bases. This CDR3 region has 16 residues. Germline CDR1 reads SGDLS; CDR2 reads YYNGEE. V lost 5 bases, J lost 2 bases, and 11 bases stayed unmatched. CDR3 nucleotides: TGTGCCAGCAGTCAACGGGACAGAGATTTCACAGATACGCAGTATTTT. Translated: CASSQRDRDFTDTQYF.

This clonotype was recorded at least ten times. This chain links TRBV5-1 with TRBJ1-6; D not certain. Trimming took 0 bases from V and 9 from J, leaving 7 bases between them. This CDR3 is 13 amino acids long. Germline CDR1 reads SGHRS; CDR2 reads YFSETQ. In nucleotides, the CDR3 is TGCGCCAGCAGCTTGGCGGGGATTTCACCCCTCCACTTT. Translation: CASSLAGISPLHF.

This clonotype was counted at least ten times. J is TRBJ2-7 and V is TRBV6-5; D is unresolved. The CDR3 spans 16 residues. Looked up from germline, CDR1 is MNHEY and CDR2 is SVGAGI. V lost 2 bases to trimming and J lost 3 bases, with 17 bases between them. This CDR3 is CASSYGPPRNSYEQYF. In DNA, the CDR3 is TGTGCCAGCAGTTACGGTCCGCCGAGAAATAGCTACGAGCAGTACTTC.

This clonotype was counted at least ten times. This sequence joins TRBV5-1 and TRBJ2-1; D gene ambiguous. CDR3 size: 14 residues. CDR1 is SGHRS and CDR2 is YFSETQ in the germline V gene. V dropped 3 bases and J dropped 5 bases, with 12 bases sitting between them. The DNA for the CDR3 is TGCGCCAGCAGCTCCTTCGCTGGGGACAATGAGCAGTTCTTC. This translates into CASSSFAGDNEQFF.

This clonotype was recorded a few times. The gene calls are TRBV11-1 and TRBJ2-1, with D possibly called TRBD1 or TRBD2 (5 bases each). Germline V CDR1 and CDR2: SGHAT, FQDESV (reference sequence). V was clipped by 5 bases and J by 10 bases, with 18 bases between them. The CDR3 loop spans 14 amino acids. This CDR3 reads CASSPRGYLLEQFF. The CDR3 nucleotides read TGTGCCAGCAGCCCCCGGGGCTACCTCTTGGAGCAGTTCTTC.

As for this clonotype: Mismatch with germline at one junction end may stem from a read error. The CDR3, as DNA: TGTCCCAGCAGCTTGATGACTACTCCGCGGGAGACCCAGTACTTC. Residues: CPSSLMTTPRETQYF. The chain carries TRBV7-9 and TRBJ2-5; tentative D call: TRBD2 (5 bases). Germline V lookup: CDR1 SEHNR, CDR2 FQNEAQ (reference sequence). CDR3 size: 15 residues.

A remark on this clonotype: A much bigger clone sits one base away, suggesting this may be a read error. This chain uses TRBV20-1 with TRBJ2-3; no reliable D call. The germline gives CDR1 DFQATT, CDR2 SNEGSKA (reference sequence). The length of the CDR3 is 15 residues. This CDR3 reads CIAHTGPLSTDTQYF. In DNA form, the CDR3 reads TGCATTGCGCACACTGGGCCTCTTAGCACAGATACGCAGTATTTT.

This clonotype was observed many times. The chain has TRBV20-1 and TRBJ2-3, with D maybe TRBD2 (5 bases). The CDR3 has 14 amino acids. V lost 6 bases and J lost 1, with 14 bases in between. CDR1 is DFQATT, CDR2 SNEGSKA, per germline (reference sequence). The CDR3 DNA is TGCAGTGCCAGCCCAACTAGGGGCACAGATACGCAGTATTTT. Translating it yields CSASPTRGTDTQYF.

This clonotype was counted many times. V and J are TRBV27 and TRBJ2-1; 13 bases fit TRBD2. The CDR3 has 16 residues. Germline CDR1 and CDR2: MNHEY and SMNVEV (reference sequence). Trimming at V came to 3 bases and at J to 7 bases, leaving 6 bases not matched to a gene. CDR3 in amino acids: CASSLGLAGSLNEQFF. CDR3 nucleotides: TGTGCCAGCAGTTTGGGACTAGCGGGAAGTTTGAATGAGCAGTTCTTC.

This sequence joins TRBV27 and TRBJ2-7; 8 nucleotides match TRBD2. CDR3 length equals 17 residues. In germline, CDR1 is MNHEY, CDR2 SMNVEV (reference sequence). Trimming cost V 6 bases and J 6 bases; bases outside gene matches: 19. DNA of the CDR3: TGTGCCAGCAGCCGGTCAACTCCGGGACTAGGGACTGGCGAGCAGTACTTC. Residues: CASSRSTPGLGTGEQYF.

This clonotype was picked up many times. V gene TRBV29-1 combines with J gene TRBJ1-3; a possible D gene is TRBD1 (6 bases). Germline V gene sequence: CDR1 SQVTM, CDR2 ANQGSEA. Between the trimmed V and J ends, which lost 2 bases and 2 bases, there was a span of 10 bases. CDR3 length equals 14 residues. CDR3 region: CSVENREAGNTIYF. CDR3 nucleotides: TGCAGCGTTGAAAACAGGGAGGCTGGAAACACCATATATTTT.

This chain joins TRBV7-9 and TRBJ2-7; D perhaps matches TRBD2 (5 bases). Germline CDR1 and CDR2: SEHNR and FQNEAQ (reference sequence). Trimming shortened V by 2 bases and J by 5 bases, and 13 bases separated the two germline ends. This CDR3 is 14 amino acids long. CDR3 sequence: CASSLLTGKDEQYV. The CDR3 bases are TGTGCCAGCAGCTTATTGACGGGGAAGGACGAGCAGTACGTC.

This clonotype was seen many times. V gene TRBV20-1 combines with J gene TRBJ2-7; 8 bases agree with TRBD1. Germline CDR1 and CDR2: DFQATT and SNEGSKA (reference sequence). The V gene end was trimmed by 3 bases and the J gene end by 2 bases; junction bases not matched to a gene: 9. CDR3 size: 15 residues. The CDR3: CSARPQGGPTYEQYF. DNA of the CDR3: TGCAGTGCTAGGCCACAGGGGGGTCCCACCTACGAGCAGTACTTC.

The chain links TRBV20-1 to TRBJ2-1, with D uncertain. The V gene's germline CDR1 is DFQATT and CDR2 SNEGSKA (reference sequence). With 2 bases removed from V and 7 bases from J, the gap between germline ends came to 12 bases. This CDR3 has 13 residues. CDR3 DNA sequence: TGCAGTGCTAGACTCGTATCCGGAAATGAGCAGTTCTTC. This encodes CSARLVSGNEQFF.

This clonotype was observed many times. The chain has TRBV29-1 and TRBJ2-4; D is unclear. The CDR3 is 15 residues long. Deletions cut 0 bases from V and 5 bases from J, with 14 bases between. CDR1 is SQVTM and CDR2 is ANQGSEA in the germline V gene. The CDR3 here is CSVEDFLETENIQYF. The CDR3 DNA reads as TGCAGCGTTGAAGACTTTTTGGAGACTGAAAACATTCAGTACTTC.

In this sample, this clonotype turned up many times. The genes are TRBV12-3 or TRBV12-4 and TRBJ1-1; TRBD1 might be the D (6 bases). Trimming cost V 8 bases and J 7 bases, with 17 bases left between them. This CDR3 contains 13 residues. CDR3 protein: CASSPGGEGEAFF. The CDR3 DNA is TGTGCCAGCTCACCCGGGGGCGAGGGTGAAGCTTTCTTT.

This clonotype was seen a handful of times. In DNA, the CDR3 is TGTGCCAGCAGATTAGTTAGCGGGAGATCCGGGGAGCTGTTTTTT. Protein sequence: CASRLVSGRSGELFF. The genes are TRBV2 and TRBJ2-2, with 9 bases aligning to TRBD2. The germline V gene has CDR1 SNHLY and CDR2 FYNNEI. J gave up 6 bases and V 6 bases, and 8 bases lay outside the gene matches. The CDR3 is 15 amino acids.

This clonotype showed up many times. This chain uses TRBV27 with TRBJ2-3, with 7 bases identical to TRBD2. The germline gives CDR1 MNHEY, CDR2 SMNVEV (reference sequence). J lost 4 bases, V lost 8 bases, and 9 bases had no gene match. The CDR3 sequence is 14 residues long. CDR3 sequence: CASGEGGSPDTQYF. The CDR3 bases are TGTGCCAGCGGCGAGGGAGGGTCGCCAGATACGCAGTATTTT.

This clonotype has more than one count but fewer than ten. The chain recombines TRBV2 with TRBJ1-4, with D possibly TRBD1 on 6 matching bases. V was cut by 2 bases and J by 2 bases, with 12 bases left in between. Germline V gene sequence: CDR1 SNHLY, CDR2 FYNNEI. The length of the CDR3 is 16 residues. CDR3 bases: TGTGCCAGCAGTGAATGGGGGGCCGGTACTAATGAAAAACTGTTTTTT. Protein: CASSEWGAGTNEKLFF.

This clonotype was picked up many times. This chain links TRBV28 with TRBJ2-5; maybe TRBD2 (6 bases). CDR3 length equals 13 residues. V was cut by 6 bases and J by 2 bases, with 10 bases left in between. Germline V gene lookup returns CDR1 MDHEN and CDR2 SYDVKM. The CDR3: CASSSGLQETQYF. The CDR3, as DNA: TGTGCCAGCAGCTCGGGACTTCAAGAGACCCAGTACTTC.

This clonotype turned up a few times. V and J are TRBV12-3 or TRBV12-4 and TRBJ2-5, with D possibly matching TRBD1 (6 bases). The CDR3 is 14 amino acids. The V and J ends lost 5 bases and 1 base respectively, with 11 bases between them. CDR3: CASSTWDIQETQYF. CDR3 in DNA: TGTGCCAGCAGTACATGGGACATCCAAGAGACCCAGTACTTC.